The 30 T cell receptor beta chains below all came from one sample that was sequenced in a study of T cells after somatic rescue of genetic block. Some clones are missing from TCRdb's copy, which holds only in-frame ones; the method was immunoSEQ multiplex PCR. The data show about 15,000 clones, 65% to 75% seen once. Sequencing was done on a sample of peripheral blood mononuclear cells (PBMCs). These receptors all stem from a boy younger than 18.

The chain employs TRBV30 and TRBJ2-7; tentative D call: TRBD2 (5 bases). The V end was cut by 0 bases, the J end by 5 bases, with 11 bases between. There are 13 residues in the CDR3. Germline assignment: CDR1 GTSNPN and CDR2 SVGIG (reference sequence). The CDR3 coding sequence is TGTGCCTGGAGTGTAACGGCGGGCCACGAGCAGTACTTC. Translating it yields CAWSVTAGHEQYF. Filled out from reference TRBV30 and TRBJ2-7, the complete variable domain reads SQTIHQWPATLVQPVGSPLSLECTVEGTSNPNLYWYRQAAGRGLQLLFYSVGIGQISSEVPQNLSASRPQDRQFILSSKKLLLSDSGFYLCAWSVTAGHEQYFGPGTRLTVT.

The chain employs TRBV6-6 and TRBJ1-3, with D perhaps matching TRBD1 (6 bases). Germline values: CDR1 MNHNY, CDR2 SVGAGI (reference sequence). The length of the CDR3 is 14 residues. Trimming left V 5 bases short and J 3 bases short, with 11 bases between. CDR3 loop: CASSITGIGNTIYF. The CDR3 DNA is TGTGCCAGCAGTATCACAGGGATTGGAAACACCATATATTTT.

This clone was seen once. Other DNA sequences of this sample code for an identical CDR3. This chain connects TRBV5-1 to TRBJ2-2, with 7 positions matching TRBD1. Germline V gene sequence: CDR1 SGHRS, CDR2 YFSETQ. The CDR3 sequence is 14 residues long. V trimming: 4 bases; J trimming: 5 bases; junction bases outside the gene matches: 5. CDR3 nucleotide sequence: TGCGCCAGCAGCGTACAGGGGCGGACCGGGGAGCTGTTTTTT. It codes for CASSVQGRTGELFF.

The V call is TRBV5-1, the J call TRBJ2-6, with TRBD1 matching 8 bases. Trimming cost V 1 base and J 2 bases; bases outside gene matches: 2. CDR3 length equals 16 residues. Germline loops: CDR1 SGHRS, CDR2 YFSETQ. The CDR3 region has the DNA TGCGCCAGCAGCTTGCAGGGGGCGGCTGGGGCCAACGTCCTGACTTTC. Its protein product is CASSLQGAAGANVLTF.

This chain connects TRBV2 to TRBJ2-7; D not resolved. Between the trimmed V and J ends, which lost 7 bases and 0 bases, there was a span of 7 bases. This CDR3 spans 12 amino acids. Germline loops: CDR1 SNHLY, CDR2 FYNNEI. The CDR3 nucleotides read TGTGCCAGCAAGGGAAGCTCCTACGAGCAGTACTTC. Translation gives CASKGSSYEQYF.

V usage is TRBV14 and J usage is TRBJ2-2; 9 nucleotides align to TRBD2. The germline gives CDR1 SGHDN, CDR2 FVKESK. The V and J ends lost 8 bases and 2 bases, in that order; junction bases with no gene match: 9. The CDR3 extends over 16 amino acids. In DNA, the CDR3 is TGTGCCAGCCGCGGGGAGCGGGGGGTTAACACCGGGGAGCTGTTTTTT. It codes for CASRGERGVNTGELFF.

The rearrangement uses TRBV10-1 and TRBJ1-1; 7 nucleotides match TRBD1. The CDR3 is 14 residues long. Trimming cost V 5 bases and J 1 base; bases outside gene matches: 4. Germline V lookup: CDR1 WNHNN, CDR2 SYGVQD (reference sequence). The CDR3 protein is CASSRDRSNTEAFF. The CDR3 DNA is TGCGCCAGCAGTCGGGACAGATCGAACACTGAAGCTTTCTTT.

The chain couples TRBV6-5 to TRBJ2-7, with 8 bases lining up with TRBD1. The CDR3 is 15 residues long. Trimming took 0 bases from V and 4 from J; bases not matched to a gene: 5. From germline, CDR1 is MNHEY and CDR2 SVGAGI. The CDR3 DNA is TGTGCCAGCAGTTACTCAACAGGGGGGTGGTACGAGCAGTACTTC. It encodes CASSYSTGGWYEQYF.

The chain recombines TRBV27 with TRBJ2-1; 10 positions agree with TRBD2. The CDR3 totals 16 residues. After removal of 3 bases from V and 5 bases from J, the junction contained 7 bases not matched to a gene. Germline-derived CDR1 and CDR2 are MNHEY and SMNVEV (reference sequence). The CDR3 nucleotides read TGTGCCAGCAGTTTCTGGACTAGCGGCCTACACAATGAGCAGTTCTTC. Translating gives CASSFWTSGLHNEQFF.

There are many counts of this clone. This chain uses TRBV19 with TRBJ1-4; TRBD1 aligns across 11 bases. The CDR3 has 16 residues. Germline V gene lookup returns CDR1 LNHDA and CDR2 SQIVND (reference sequence). J was trimmed by 4 bases and V by 3 bases; bases with no gene match: 4. CDR3 sequence reads: CASSIGQGAVNEKLFF. CDR3 nucleotides: TGTGCCAGTAGTATCGGACAGGGGGCCGTTAATGAAAAACTGTTTTTT.

This clone has a handful of counts. The chain employs TRBV5-1 and TRBJ2-3, with 12 bases lining up with TRBD2. The germline gives CDR1 SGHRS, CDR2 YFSETQ. This CDR3 contains 16 residues. V dropped 4 bases and J dropped 1; count of bases not matched to a gene: 4. In nucleotides, the CDR3 is TGCGCCAGCAGCCCTCGGACTAGCGGGGGCACAGATACGCAGTATTTT. Residues: CASSPRTSGGTDTQYF.

V usage is TRBV4-1 and J usage is TRBJ2-1; TRBD2 matches 12 bases. Germline CDR1 is MGHRA and CDR2 is YSYEKL. V was clipped by 4 bases and J by 7 bases; unmatched bases: 8. This CDR3 has 16 residues. The CDR3 loop is CASSLTSGTSGNEQFF. DNA of the CDR3: TGCGCCAGCAGCCTCACGAGCGGGACTAGCGGGAATGAGCAGTTCTTC.

The rearrangement joins TRBV20-1 to TRBJ1-2, with D perhaps TRBD1 (6 bases). Per the germline V gene, CDR1 is DFQATT and CDR2 is SNEGSKA (reference sequence). The germline V and J ends were trimmed by 5 bases and 4 bases, with 8 bases remaining between them. This CDR3 has 11 amino acids. The CDR3: CSALTGYGYTF. For the CDR3, the DNA is TGCAGTGCTCTGACAGGCTATGGCTACACCTTC.

The chain links TRBV4-1 to TRBJ2-1; 10 bases are shared with TRBD2. Germline V gene data show CDR1 as MGHRA and CDR2 as YSYEKL. The CDR3 sequence is 16 residues long. The J segment lost 6 bases and the V segment lost 0 bases, leaving 5 bases of the junction unmatched. The CDR3 loop reads CASSQEGLAGVNEQFF. CDR3 DNA: TGCGCCAGCAGCCAAGAAGGCCTAGCGGGGGTCAATGAGCAGTTCTTC.

This clone is termed medium-sized. The chain carries TRBV18 and TRBJ1-1; D gene ambiguous. With 6 bases removed from V and 1 base from J, the gap between germline ends came to 9 bases. The CDR3 is 13 amino acids. Per germline, CDR1 KGHSH and CDR2 LQKENI. The CDR3 DNA follows: TGTGCCAGCTCCGAAGGAGGGAACACTGAAGCTTTCTTT. As protein: CASSEGGNTEAFF.

The chain is built from TRBV15 and TRBJ2-1, with 12 bases matching TRBD2. After removal of 0 bases from V and 1 base from J, the junction contained 4 bases not matched to a gene. The CDR3 is made up of 18 amino acids. The germline V gene encodes CDR1 LNHNV and CDR2 YYDKDF (reference sequence). The CDR3 reads CATSRDLAGGKSYNEQFF. CDR3 in DNA: TGTGCCACCAGCAGAGATCTAGCGGGAGGGAAGTCCTACAATGAGCAGTTCTTC.

The gene calls are TRBV4-2 and TRBJ2-5; TRBD1 is a possible D gene (5 bases). The end of the DNA aligns better with TRBJ2-7, so the J call may be wrong. The CDR3 loop spans 19 amino acids. From germline, CDR1 is LGHNA and CDR2 YNFKEQ. CDR3 in amino acids: CASSQDEDKLGQIFYEQYF. CDR3 bases: TGTGCCAGCAGCCAAGATGAGGACAAGCTCGGTCAAATTTTCTACGAGCAGTACTTC.

The J gene is TRBJ2-3, the V gene TRBV15; D remains ambiguous. The CDR3 has 16 amino acids. The V and J ends lost 1 base and 2 bases respectively, with 13 bases between them. From germline, CDR1 is LNHNV and CDR2 YYDKDF (reference sequence). CDR3 protein: CATSRGPRRPTDTQYF. In nucleotides, the CDR3 is TGTGCCACCAGCAGAGGGCCCCGGAGACCCACAGATACGCAGTATTTT. Looking up the rest from reference TRBV15 and TRBJ2-3 gives the full variable domain: DAMVIQNPRYQVTQFGKPVTLSCSQTLNHNVMYWYQQKSSQAPKLLFHYYDKDFNNEADTPDNFQSRRPNTSFCFLDIRSPGLGDTAMYLCATSRGPRRPTDTQYFGPGTRLTVL.

V is TRBV28 and J is TRBJ2-7; no reliable D call. This CDR3 has 12 amino acids. Germline CDR1 and CDR2: MDHEN and SYDVKM. Trimming shortened V by 3 bases and J by 3 bases, and 6 bases separated the two germline ends. The CDR3 bases are TGTGCCAGCAGTTTGGGATTCTACGAGCAGTACTTC. Translating gives CASSLGFYEQYF.

The chain has TRBV28 and TRBJ1-6, with a weak D call TRBD1 (5 bases). With 7 bases removed from V and 4 bases from J, the gap between germline ends came to 14 bases. The CDR3 is 15 amino acids. Germline V gene data show CDR1 as MDHEN and CDR2 as SYDVKM. In DNA form, the CDR3 reads TGTGCCAGCACCCCAGGGACTCGATATAATTCACCCCTCCACTTT. This gives the protein CASTPGTRYNSPLHF.

The chain joins TRBV18 to TRBJ2-3; D possibly corresponds to TRBD1 (6 bases). This CDR3 comprises 13 residues. The V end was cut by 8 bases, the J end by 7 bases, with 16 bases between. CDR1 KGHSH and CDR2 LQKENI come from the germline V gene. In DNA, the CDR3 is TGTGCCAGCCTCTCATCAGGGGCCCATACGCAGTATTTT. Translation gives CASLSSGAHTQYF.

The chain has TRBV18 and TRBJ2-7, with 8 nucleotides matching TRBD2. The CDR3 has 18 amino acids. The V segment lost 3 bases and the J segment 1 base; nucleotides outside the gene matches: 14. Germline CDR1 reads KGHSH; CDR2 reads LQKENI. The CDR3 spells CASSPMPLKSGRSYEQYF. The CDR3 region has the DNA TGTGCCAGCTCACCTATGCCTCTCAAGAGCGGGAGATCCTACGAGCAGTACTTC.

This clone was picked up a small number of times. The chain uses TRBV2 and TRBJ1-2; D is perhaps TRBD1 (6 bases). Germline values: CDR1 SNHLY, CDR2 FYNNEI. This CDR3 spans 15 amino acids. Trimming took off 9 bases at V and 7 bases at J, with 24 bases between the two ends. The CDR3 protein is CARRRRDRLKGGYTF. DNA for the CDR3: TGTGCCAGAAGAAGGAGAGACAGGTTGAAGGGTGGCTACACCTTC.

In its sample, this clone was seen once. CDR3 in amino acids: CASSFDKVGDIQYF. The CDR3 region has the DNA TGTGCCAGCAGCTTCGACAAGGTGGGGGACATTCAGTACTTC. The chain combines TRBV7-2 with TRBJ2-4, with D perhaps being TRBD1 or TRBD2 (5 bases each). The length of the CDR3 is 14 residues. The germline V and J ends were trimmed by 3 bases and 8 bases, with 14 bases remaining between them. CDR1 is SGHTA, CDR2 FQGNSA, per germline.

The gene calls are TRBV30 and TRBJ1-2; 8 positions match TRBD1. The length of the CDR3 is 12 residues. V shed 5 bases and J 7 bases; nucleotides not matched to a gene: 6. CDR1 is GTSNPN, CDR2 SVGIG, per germline (reference sequence). DNA for the CDR3: TGTGCCTGGGAGACAGGGGCGGGTGGCTACACCTTC. It codes for CAWETGAGGYTF.

V usage is TRBV7-8 and J usage is TRBJ2-2, with D hard to call. CDR1 and CDR2 (germline): SGHVS, FQNEAQ. The CDR3 consists of 18 residues. V was shortened by 3 bases and J by 2 bases, with 19 bases between the two germline ends. The CDR3 here is CASSFPGRIPLNTGELFF. The CDR3 DNA is TGTGCCAGCAGCTTTCCGGGTCGTATCCCCTTAAACACCGGGGAGCTGTTTTTT.

The J gene is TRBJ2-7, the V gene TRBV5-1; 8 bases fit TRBD1. Germline CDR1 is SGHRS and CDR2 is YFSETQ. V shed 0 bases and J 4 bases; nucleotides not matched to a gene: 9. This CDR3 region has 16 residues. The CDR3 DNA is TGCGCCAGCAGCTTGGGAGGACAGGGAAGCCTGTACGAGCAGTACTTC. Protein sequence: CASSLGGQGSLYEQYF.

The V gene is TRBV5-1, the J gene TRBJ2-3, with 7 nucleotides matching TRBD1. The CDR3 length is 13 residues. After removal of 5 bases from V and 4 bases from J, the junction contained 4 bases not matched to a gene. CDR1 is SGHRS, CDR2 YFSETQ, per germline. CDR3 region: CASRAGGPDTQYF. The CDR3 DNA is TGCGCCAGCAGGGCAGGGGGACCAGATACGCAGTATTTT.

The V call is TRBV30, the J call TRBJ2-7; D uncertain. V was pared by 0 bases and J by 5 bases, with 14 bases between. The CDR3 length is 14 residues. The germline CDR1 and CDR2 sequences are GTSNPN and SVGIG (reference sequence). The chain's CDR3 is CAWSVGPTSHEQYF. Written as DNA, the CDR3 is TGTGCCTGGAGTGTAGGCCCTACTTCCCACGAGCAGTACTTC. The full variable domain, rest sourced from reference TRBV30 and TRBJ2-7, is SQTIHQWPATLVQPVGSPLSLECTVEGTSNPNLYWYRQAAGRGLQLLFYSVGIGQISSEVPQNLSASRPQDRQFILSSKKLLLSDSGFYLCAWSVGPTSHEQYFGPGTRLTVT.

CDR3 residues: CASSEYTDTQYF. The CDR3 coding sequence is TGTGCCAGCAGTGAATATACAGATACGCAGTATTTT. The V call is TRBV25-1, the J call TRBJ2-3; D gene unclear. This CDR3 comprises 12 residues. Germline-derived CDR1 and CDR2 are MGHDK and SYGVNS. V lost 0 bases and J lost 3, with 1 base in between.